The clone carrying this T cell receptor beta chain was detected a few times. Antigen unknown. The germline V gene encodes CDR1 LNHDA and CDR2 SQIVND (reference sequence). The V gene lost 8 bases and the J gene lost 6 bases, with 20 bases spanning the gap. CDR3 length: 14 residues. The data were obtained in a study of T cells after yellow fever vaccination. Making TCR cDNA involved 5'RACE template switching, which added UMIs and a universal primer site. TCRdb processed the 5' RACE reads anew with MiXCR; each CDR3 protein has one entry. The data contain hundreds of thousands of distinct CDR3 sequences, approximately 13% of them seen just once; the ten biggest clones take up over 11%. Notes on the study in general: Clonotypes appearing in both CD4 and CD8 compartments existed, and their share was small. The booster response re-showed most primary clones: approximately 95% CD4, approximately 90% CD8.

This clonotype originated in a man younger than 45 who received the YFV17D yellow fever vaccine. The chain employs TRBV19 and TRBJ2-7, with TRBD1 as a possible D gene (6 bases). The source was PBMCs, collected on the day of the yellow fever booster vaccination. The CDR3 loop is CASGGIGTMVEQYF. In nucleotides, the CDR3 is TGTGCCAGTGGAGGCATCGGGACAATGGTCGAGCAGTACTTC. Combining the CDR3 with reference TRBV19 and TRBJ2-7 gives the whole variable domain DGGITQSPKYLFRKEGQNVTLSCEQNLNHDAMYWYRQDPGQGLRLIYYSQIVNDFQKGDIAEGYSVSREKKESFPLTVTSAQKNPTAFYLCASGGIGTMVEQYFGPGTRLTVT.